The subject of this entry is one TCR beta chain. Its recognized antigen is unknown. Per-base quality was not reported, and no clone a single base away is much larger than it. The CDR3 runs 14 residues from the cysteine to the phenylalanine. Here the CDR3 DNA is all that survives: 42 bases in frame from base 1. CDR1 and CDR2 were assigned from the germline V gene as MDHEN and SYDVKM. Trimmed from V: 6 bases; trimmed from J: 2 bases; junction bases lacking a gene match: 6. Genomic DNA underwent TCRB CDR3 sequencing using the immunoSEQ assay. The original methods were these. The analyses included only productive TCRB rearrangements. Defining a clone by its unique TCRB CDR3 sequence, the study calculated clonality as a productive clonality index derived from Shannon entropy. To calculate repertoire overlap between two samples, the template counts of each clone were considered relative to each sample's total templates. V-gene usage from TCRB sequencing and V-gene usage measured by flow cytometry were correlated (Spearman r of 0.6 to 0.7). The clones in this table, taken by TCRdb from immuneACCESS, are in-frame only. Not every clone is retained; where verified, under half of the shortfall comes from an unresolved V gene, and the cause of the rest is unknown. The D gene and trimming were derived from the DNA, and the V and J assignments and clone size from that table. The sample table shows 8,000 to 9,500 clones, and over 70% are seen once. The ten largest clones capture around 36% of the sample.

This sample was taken from a study of somatic mutations in cytotoxic T cells in rheumatoid arthritis (dated by TCRdb to between 2016 and 2019). With regard to the full study: Some V beta antibody-stained T-cell populations were flow-sorted on a FACSAria II or Sony SH800 at nearly 100% purity, and sorted V beta1+ cells also underwent TCRB sequencing. In newly diagnosed rheumatoid arthritis without treatment, the study examined if expanded CD8+ T-cell clones harbor somatic mutations, relying on TCRB deep sequencing to characterize clonality. For approximately 63 rheumatoid arthritis patients and 20 healthy controls, TCRB deep sequencing was carried out. The median ages of the patient and control groups were essentially identical.

The research as a whole found: Rheumatoid arthritis patients and age-matched healthy controls did not significantly differ in CD8+ T-cell clonality. Several identical CD8+ TCRB sequences were found in both blood and synovial fluid, and in about an eighth of the roughly 60 patients the largest CD8+ clone exceeded 20% of CD8+ cells. Healthy controls showed no age-related increase in CD8+ clonality, whereas patients did (Spearman r of about 0.53). The slight underrepresentation of TRBV07 in patients was not corrected for multiple comparisons. The antigen targets of the expanded CD8+ clones were unknown, and absence from virus-specific databases did not rule out viral specificity.

With a median age of about 51 years (range about 21-70) and approximately 50% female, the healthy controls consisted of about 21 blood donors whose buffy coats were used. Flow cytometry confirmed the purity of CD4+ and CD8+ cells that had been isolated by positive magnetic bead selection on an AutoMACS. Isolation of peripheral blood mononuclear cells was done through Ficoll-Paque PLUS density gradient separation. Using Nucleospin Tissue or Tissue XS kits, DNA was extracted from CD4-enriched, CD8-enriched or PBMC samples, with quantification by a Qubit 2.0 fluorometer. This receptor was identified in a woman in her forties or fifties in good health. Sequencing was performed on CD8+ T cells sorted from blood. This chain joins TRBV28 to TRBJ2-7, with TRBD1 matching 8 junction bases. The CDR3 has the sequence CASSLQGEAYEQYF. The nucleotide sequence is given as TGTGCCAGCAGCCTACAGGGGGAGGCCTACGAGCAGTACTTC.